This T cell receptor beta chain was found in a study of siplizumab effects on memory and regulatory T cells. The CDR3 totals 13 residues. The V gene's germline CDR1 is MRHNA and CDR2 SNTAGT. The ends lost 1 base at V and 6 bases at J; junction bases unmatched: 0. Clones were read by immunoSEQ multiplex PCR, and TCRdb kept only the in-frame ones, dropping some. The table shows tens of thousands of clones, with more than 85% occurring only once. The rearrangement links TRBV6-4 to TRBJ2-7, with 10 bases aligning to TRBD2. The sample comprised CD8+ T cells sorted from blood. The receptor was isolated from a human donor in good health. The CDR3 DNA sequence: TGTGCCAGCAGTGACTTAGCGGGAGGCGAGCAGTACTTC. The encoded protein is CASSDLAGGEQYF.